This record concerns one T cell receptor beta chain sequence. Its antigen remains unknown. The method was immunoSEQ multiplex PCR; TCRdb's version includes in-frame clones alone and lacks a portion of them. The table has about 140,000 clones, roughly 92% seen once; the top ten hold around 5.1%. These data are taken from a study of T cell responses to AZD1222 COVID-19 vaccine. Notes on the study in general: The donors showed a predominance of white British ancestry and of females, with possible underestimation of clonal diversity. Regions 160-218 and 743-854 held dominance among vaccine-associated CD4 TCRs, which spanned spike.

From germline, CDR1 is WNHNN and CDR2 SYGVQD (reference sequence). The CDR3 has 13 residues. Between the trimmed V and J ends, which lost 5 bases and 2 bases, there was a span of 9 bases. This specimen was peripheral blood, taken on day 0 of AZD1222 vaccination. J is TRBJ1-2 and V is TRBV10-1; weak D call: TRBD1 (6 bases). The sequence was obtained from an adult in good health. The CDR3 sequence is CASSTGSNYGYTF. The CDR3, as DNA: TGCGCCAGCAGTACAGGGTCCAACTATGGCTACACCTTC.